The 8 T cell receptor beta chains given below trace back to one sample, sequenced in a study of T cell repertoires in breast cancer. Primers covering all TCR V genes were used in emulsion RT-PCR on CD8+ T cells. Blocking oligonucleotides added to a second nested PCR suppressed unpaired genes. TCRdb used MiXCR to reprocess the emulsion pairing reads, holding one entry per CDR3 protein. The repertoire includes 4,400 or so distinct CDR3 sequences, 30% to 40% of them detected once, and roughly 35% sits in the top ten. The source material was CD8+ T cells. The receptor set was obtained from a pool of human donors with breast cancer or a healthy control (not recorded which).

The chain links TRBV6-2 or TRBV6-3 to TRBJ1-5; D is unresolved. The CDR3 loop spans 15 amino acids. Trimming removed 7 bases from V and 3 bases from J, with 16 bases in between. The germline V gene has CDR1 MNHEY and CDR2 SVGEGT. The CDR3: CASNTEFGINQPQHF. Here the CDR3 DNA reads TGTGCCAGCAATACGGAATTCGGTATCAATCAGCCCCAGCATTTT.

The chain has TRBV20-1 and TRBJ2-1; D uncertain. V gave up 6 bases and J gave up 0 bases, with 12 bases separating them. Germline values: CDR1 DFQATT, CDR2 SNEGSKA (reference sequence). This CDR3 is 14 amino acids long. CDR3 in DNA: TGCAGTGCACGGAAATTAAACTCCTACAATGAGCAGTTCTTC. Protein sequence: CSARKLNSYNEQFF.

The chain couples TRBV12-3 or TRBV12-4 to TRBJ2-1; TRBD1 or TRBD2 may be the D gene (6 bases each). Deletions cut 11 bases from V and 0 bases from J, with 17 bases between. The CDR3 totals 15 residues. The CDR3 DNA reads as TGTGCCGTGGGGGGCAGCCAGAGCTCCTACAATGAGCAGTTCTTC. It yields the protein CAVGGSQSSYNEQFF.

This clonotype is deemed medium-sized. CDR3 sequence reads: CASSPDRDSGELFF. CDR3 DNA: TGTGCCAGCAGCCCAGACAGGGACTCCGGGGAGCTGTTTTTT. The genes are TRBV7-9 and TRBJ2-2; D may be TRBD1 (7 bases). V lost 5 bases to trimming and J lost 6 bases, with 13 bases between them. The CDR3 is made up of 14 amino acids. Germline CDR1 reads SEHNR; CDR2 reads FQNEAQ (reference sequence).

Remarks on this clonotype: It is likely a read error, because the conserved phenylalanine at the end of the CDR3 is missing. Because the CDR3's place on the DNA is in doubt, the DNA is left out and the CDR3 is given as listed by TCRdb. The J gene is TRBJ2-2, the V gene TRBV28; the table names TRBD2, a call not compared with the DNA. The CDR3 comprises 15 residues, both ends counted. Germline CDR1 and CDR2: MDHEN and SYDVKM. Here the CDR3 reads CASRRGGGYTGERWV.

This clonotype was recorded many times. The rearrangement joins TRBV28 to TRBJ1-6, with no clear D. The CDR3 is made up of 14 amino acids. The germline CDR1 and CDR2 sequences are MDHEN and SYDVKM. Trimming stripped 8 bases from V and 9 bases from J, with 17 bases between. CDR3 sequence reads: CASGERADRSPLHF. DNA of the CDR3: TGTGCCAGCGGGGAACGCGCAGACCGTTCACCCCTCCACTTT.

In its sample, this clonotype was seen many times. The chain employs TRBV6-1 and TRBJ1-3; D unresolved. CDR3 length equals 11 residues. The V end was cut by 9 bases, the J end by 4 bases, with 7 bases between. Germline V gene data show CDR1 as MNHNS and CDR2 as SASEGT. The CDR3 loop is CASRIGNTIYF. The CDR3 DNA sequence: TGTGCCAGTCGGATCGGAAACACCATATATTTT.

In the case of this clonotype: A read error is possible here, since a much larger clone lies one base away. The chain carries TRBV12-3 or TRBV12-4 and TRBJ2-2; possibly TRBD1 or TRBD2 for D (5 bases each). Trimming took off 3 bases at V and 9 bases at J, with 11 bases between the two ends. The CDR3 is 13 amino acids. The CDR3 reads CASSLVGTWELFF. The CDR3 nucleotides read TGTGCCAGCAGTTTGGTGGGGACCTGGGAGCTGTTTTTT.